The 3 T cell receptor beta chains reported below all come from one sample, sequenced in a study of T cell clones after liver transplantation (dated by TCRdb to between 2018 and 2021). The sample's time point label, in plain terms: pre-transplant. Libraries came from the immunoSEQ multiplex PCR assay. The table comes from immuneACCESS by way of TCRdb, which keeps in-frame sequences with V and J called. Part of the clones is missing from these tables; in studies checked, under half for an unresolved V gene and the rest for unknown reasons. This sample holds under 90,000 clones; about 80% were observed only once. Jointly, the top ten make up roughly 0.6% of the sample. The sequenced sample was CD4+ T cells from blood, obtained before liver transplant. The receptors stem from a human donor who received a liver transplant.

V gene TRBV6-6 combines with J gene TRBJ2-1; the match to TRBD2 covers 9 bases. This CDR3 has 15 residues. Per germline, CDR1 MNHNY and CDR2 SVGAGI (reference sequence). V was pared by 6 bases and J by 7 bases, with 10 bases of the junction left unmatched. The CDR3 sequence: CASRQPSGERNEQFF. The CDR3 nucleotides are TGTGCCAGCAGACAACCTAGCGGGGAGAGGAATGAGCAGTTCTTC.

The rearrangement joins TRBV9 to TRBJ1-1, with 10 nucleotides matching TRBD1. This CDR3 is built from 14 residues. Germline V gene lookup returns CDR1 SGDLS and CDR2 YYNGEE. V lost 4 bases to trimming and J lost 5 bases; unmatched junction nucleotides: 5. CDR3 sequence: CASSLRTGGTEAFF. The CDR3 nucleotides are TGTGCCAGCAGCCTCCGGACAGGGGGAACTGAAGCTTTCTTT. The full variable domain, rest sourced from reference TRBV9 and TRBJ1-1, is DSGVTQTPKHLITATGQRVTLRCSPRSGDLSVYWYQQSLDQGLQFLIQYYNGEERAKGNILERFSAQQFPDLHSELNLSSLELGDSALYFCASSLRTGGTEAFFGQGTRLTVV.

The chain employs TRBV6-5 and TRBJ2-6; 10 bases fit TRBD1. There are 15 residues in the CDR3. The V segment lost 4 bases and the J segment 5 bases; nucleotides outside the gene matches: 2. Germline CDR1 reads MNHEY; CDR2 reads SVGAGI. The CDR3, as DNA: TGTGCCAGCAGTTGGGACAGGGGCTGGGCCAACGTCCTGACTTTC. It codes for CASSWDRGWANVLTF.